The present T cell receptor (beta chain) was sequenced within a study of neoadjuvant nivolumab and ipilimumab in lung cancer. Findings and limits, study-wide: A small number of samples were TCR sequenced. Pretherapy blood TCR richness correlated positively with resected tumor richness.

Clones were sequenced by immunoSEQ multiplex PCR, and TCRdb holds only the in-frame ones, with some missing. The sample records 25,000 to 30,000 clones, around 80% being singletons. On this clone itself: Its antigen remains unknown.

The V gene's germline CDR1 is SGHAT and CDR2 FQNNGV. The CDR3 runs to 14 residues. V dropped 6 bases and J dropped 3; count of bases not matched to a gene: 1. The sequence was collected from an adult with non-small cell lung cancer. Material: tumor tissue, obtained after neoadjuvant nivolumab, alone or with ipilimumab, at or shortly before surgery. This chain connects TRBV11-2 to TRBJ2-7, with TRBD2 matching 14 bases. CDR3 sequence reads: CASRGTSGSYEQYF. CDR3 nucleotide sequence: TGTGCCAGCAGGGGGACTAGCGGGAGCTACGAGCAGTACTTC.